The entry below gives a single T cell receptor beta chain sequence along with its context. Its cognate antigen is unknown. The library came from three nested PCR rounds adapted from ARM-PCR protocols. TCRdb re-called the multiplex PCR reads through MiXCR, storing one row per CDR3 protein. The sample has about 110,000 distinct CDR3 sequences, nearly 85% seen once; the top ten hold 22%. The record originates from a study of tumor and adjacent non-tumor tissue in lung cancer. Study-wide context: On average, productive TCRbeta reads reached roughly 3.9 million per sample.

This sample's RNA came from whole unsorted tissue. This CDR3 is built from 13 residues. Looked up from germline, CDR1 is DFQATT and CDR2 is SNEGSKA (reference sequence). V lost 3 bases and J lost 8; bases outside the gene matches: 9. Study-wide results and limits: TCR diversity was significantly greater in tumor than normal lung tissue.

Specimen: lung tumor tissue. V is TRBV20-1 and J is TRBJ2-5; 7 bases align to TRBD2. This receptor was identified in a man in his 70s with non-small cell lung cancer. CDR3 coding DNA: TGCAGTGCTAGTACGGGGGGAGTAGAAACCCAGTACTTC. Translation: CSASTGGVETQYF.